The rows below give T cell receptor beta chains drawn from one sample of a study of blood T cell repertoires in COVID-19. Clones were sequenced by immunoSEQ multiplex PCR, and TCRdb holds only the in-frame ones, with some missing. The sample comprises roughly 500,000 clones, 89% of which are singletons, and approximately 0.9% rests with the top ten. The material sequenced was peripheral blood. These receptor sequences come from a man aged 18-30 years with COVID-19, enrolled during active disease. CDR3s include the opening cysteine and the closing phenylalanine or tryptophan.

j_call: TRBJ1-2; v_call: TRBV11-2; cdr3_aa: CASSLEGDRGYGYTF
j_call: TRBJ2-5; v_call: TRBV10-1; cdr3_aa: CASSTENQETQYF
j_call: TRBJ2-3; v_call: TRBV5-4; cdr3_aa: CASSAWGHTDTQYF
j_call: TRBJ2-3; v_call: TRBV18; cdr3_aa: CASSPDGLARDTQYF
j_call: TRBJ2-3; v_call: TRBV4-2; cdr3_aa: CASSRSGGSDTQYF
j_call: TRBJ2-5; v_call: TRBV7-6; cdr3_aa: CASSLVLTLQGETQYF
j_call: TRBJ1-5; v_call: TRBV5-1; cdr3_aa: CASSTGQGNQPQHF
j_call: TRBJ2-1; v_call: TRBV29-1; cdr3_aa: CSAEGLAGYNEQFF
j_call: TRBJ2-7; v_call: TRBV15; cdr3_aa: CATSRDFYEQYF
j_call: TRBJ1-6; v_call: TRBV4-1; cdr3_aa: CASSRFSSLDSPLHF
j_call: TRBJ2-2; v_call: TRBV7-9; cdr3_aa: CASSYQVDTGELFF
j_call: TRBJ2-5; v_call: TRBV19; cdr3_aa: CASSIISAGRETQYF
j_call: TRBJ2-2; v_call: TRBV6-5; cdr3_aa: CASIALDGGTGELFF
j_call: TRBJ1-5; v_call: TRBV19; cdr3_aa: CASGGRGLSNQPQHF
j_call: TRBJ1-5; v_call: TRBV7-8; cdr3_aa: CASSFIPGASNQPQHF
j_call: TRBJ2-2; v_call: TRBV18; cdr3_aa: CASSQGTGDTGELFF
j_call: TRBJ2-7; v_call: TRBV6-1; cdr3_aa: CASSDPGQGKGEQYF
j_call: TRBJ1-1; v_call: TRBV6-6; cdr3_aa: CASSHTWTGPRAEAFF
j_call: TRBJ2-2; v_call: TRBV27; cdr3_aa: CASSLLAGGNTGELFF
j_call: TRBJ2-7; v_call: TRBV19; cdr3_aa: CASSMGTGSEQYF
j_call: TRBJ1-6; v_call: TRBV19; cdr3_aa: CASSIGTRINSPLHF
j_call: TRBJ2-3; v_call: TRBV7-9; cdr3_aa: CASRLGAEDTQYF
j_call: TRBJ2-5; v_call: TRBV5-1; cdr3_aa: CASSLAPGAEGTQYF
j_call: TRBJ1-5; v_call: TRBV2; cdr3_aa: CASSAGQEGSNQPQHF
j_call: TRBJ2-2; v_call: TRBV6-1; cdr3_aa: CASSEWTGGRGELFF
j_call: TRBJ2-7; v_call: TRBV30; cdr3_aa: CAWSVDGGNEQYF
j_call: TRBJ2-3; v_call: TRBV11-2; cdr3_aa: CASSLSSGDAGDTQYF
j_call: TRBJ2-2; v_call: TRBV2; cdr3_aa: CASSVGLLAGGPDTGELFF
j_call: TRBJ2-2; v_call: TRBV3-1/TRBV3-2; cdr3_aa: CASSQGLAGNTGELFF
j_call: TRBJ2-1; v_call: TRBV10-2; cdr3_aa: CASSDPGSSYNEQFF
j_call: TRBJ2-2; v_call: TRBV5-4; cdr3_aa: CASSWGGRGHDGELFF
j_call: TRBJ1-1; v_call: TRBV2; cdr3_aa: CASRLSEAFF
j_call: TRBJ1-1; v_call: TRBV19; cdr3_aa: CASSMVVNTEAFF
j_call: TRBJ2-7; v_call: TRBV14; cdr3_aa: CASSLTGVDEQYF
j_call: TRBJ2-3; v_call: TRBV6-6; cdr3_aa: CASSLTSGGADTQYF
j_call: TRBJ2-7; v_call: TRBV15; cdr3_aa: CATSRDGLEQGTYEQYF
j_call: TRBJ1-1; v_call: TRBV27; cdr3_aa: CASCLAVNTEAFF
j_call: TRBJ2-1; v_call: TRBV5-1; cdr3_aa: CASSRSRYNEQFF
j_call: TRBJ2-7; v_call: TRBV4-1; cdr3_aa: CASSQGSGLSYEQYF
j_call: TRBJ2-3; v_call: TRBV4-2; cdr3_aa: CASSQALAGDFSTDTQYF
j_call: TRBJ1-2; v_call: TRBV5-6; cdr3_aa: CASSLLDRDGYGYTF
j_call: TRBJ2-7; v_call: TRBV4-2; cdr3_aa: CASSQDSSRGAVYEQYF
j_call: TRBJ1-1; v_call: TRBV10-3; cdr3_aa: CAISPGTGETEAFF
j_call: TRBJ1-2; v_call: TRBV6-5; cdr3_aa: CASREYGYTF
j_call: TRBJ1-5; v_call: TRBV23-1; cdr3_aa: CASSPRGRPNQPQHF
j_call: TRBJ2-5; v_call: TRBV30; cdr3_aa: CAWSLIAGETQYF
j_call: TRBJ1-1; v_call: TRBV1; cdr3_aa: CTSSSYPGQERFEGEAFF
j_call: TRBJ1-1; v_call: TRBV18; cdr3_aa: CASSRQGAAEAFF
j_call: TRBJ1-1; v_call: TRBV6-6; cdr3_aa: CASSPAGQINTEAFF
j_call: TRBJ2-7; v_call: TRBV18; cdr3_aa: CASSPSGHEQYF
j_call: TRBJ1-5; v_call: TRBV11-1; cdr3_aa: CASSVTGYTPQHF
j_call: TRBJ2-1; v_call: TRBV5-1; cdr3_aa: CASSLAPSGGYNEQFF